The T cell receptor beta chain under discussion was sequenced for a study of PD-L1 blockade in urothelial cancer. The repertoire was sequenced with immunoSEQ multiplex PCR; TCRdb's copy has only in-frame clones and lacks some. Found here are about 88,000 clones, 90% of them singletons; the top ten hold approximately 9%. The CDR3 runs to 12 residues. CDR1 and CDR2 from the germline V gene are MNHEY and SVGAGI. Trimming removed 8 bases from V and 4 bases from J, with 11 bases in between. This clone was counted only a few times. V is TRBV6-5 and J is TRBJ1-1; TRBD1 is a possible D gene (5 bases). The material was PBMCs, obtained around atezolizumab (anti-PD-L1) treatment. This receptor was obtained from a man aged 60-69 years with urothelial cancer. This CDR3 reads CASGGVGTEAFF. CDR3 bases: TGTGCCAGCGGGGGGGTAGGCACTGAAGCTTTCTTT.